This is a list of T cell receptor beta chains from one sample in a study of regulatory T cells in long-lasting Graves disease. TCRdb ran MiXCR on the multiplex PCR reads and lists one entry per CDR3 protein. The sample holds hundreds of thousands of distinct CDR3 sequences, less than 25% seen once. The sample in question was peripheral blood mononuclear cells (PBMCs), obtained when the disease was refractory, from a patient treated with antithyroid drugs. These receptors were taken from a female donor with Graves disease. Each CDR3 is given without its conserved first and last residue.

TRBV4-2 | ASSQAGQAKLF
TRBV28 | ASSFQGPNAGTYGYT
TRBV9 | ASSVAGANYGYT
TRBV18 | ASSPPGGSGEKLF
TRBV5-1 | ASSLAGMVETQY
TRBV6-1 | ASREDRYNQPQH
TRBV3-1 | ASGPLTTYGETQY
TRBV6-1 | ASSDPPVAQGAKNIQY
TRBV11-2 | ASSPLGGGHNEQF
TRBV20-1 | SASNSLSYEQY
TRBV20-1 | SASLGQGQETQY
TRBV6-2/TRBV6-3 | ASSYWKDEAF
TRBV3-1 | ASSPRTGADGELF
TRBV2 | ASSEASVEAF
TRBV5-1 | ASSLGSTGGYGYT
TRBV28 | ASSTGPVYEQY
TRBV15 | ATSRDPPPKQPQH
TRBV20-1 | SATPGTGPYEQY
TRBV20-1 | SARDRLAAHETQY
TRBV29-1 | SALRAGGETQY
TRBV7-2 | ASSFGGGVNEQF
TRBV10-3 | AISESVNEQF
TRBV28 | ASSYRGQPGNTIY
TRBV28 | ASSSVQDNSF
TRBV5-1 | ASSLQDASSTDTQY
TRBV28 | ASSLPRLEGETQY
TRBV28 | ASTGTPYEQY
TRBV19 | ATRGQTYGYT
TRBV28 | ASRTTGGANVLT
TRBV7-9 | ASSPPGVESEKLF
TRBV28 | ASSPGLAGANEQF
TRBV12-3/TRBV12-4 | ASSINSGNTEAF
TRBV18 | ASSPRLTPPYEQY
TRBV20-1 | SARKGTGNKGEKLF
TRBV28 | ASSGTASWNQPQH
TRBV29-1 | SVELAGGVKDEKLF
TRBV6-2/TRBV6-3 | ASSLTSGVVSYEQY
TRBV19 | ASERIPSNQPQH
TRBV20-1 | SAPQGNTGELF
TRBV18 | ASSPPGQGGTQY
TRBV6-2/TRBV6-3 | ASRNQREGQSGELF
TRBV9 | ASSVAAQDAGELF